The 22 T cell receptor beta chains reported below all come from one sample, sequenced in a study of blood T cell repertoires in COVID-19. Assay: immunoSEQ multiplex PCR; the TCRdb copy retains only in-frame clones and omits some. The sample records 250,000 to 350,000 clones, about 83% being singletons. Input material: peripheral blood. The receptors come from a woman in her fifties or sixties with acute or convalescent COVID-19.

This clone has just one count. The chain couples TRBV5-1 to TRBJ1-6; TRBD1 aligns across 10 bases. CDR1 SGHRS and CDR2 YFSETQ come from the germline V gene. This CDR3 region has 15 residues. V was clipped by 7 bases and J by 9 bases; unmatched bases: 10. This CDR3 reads CASRGGTGESSPLHF. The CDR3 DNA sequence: TGCGCCAGCCGCGGGGGGACAGGGGAATCTTCACCCCTCCACTTT.

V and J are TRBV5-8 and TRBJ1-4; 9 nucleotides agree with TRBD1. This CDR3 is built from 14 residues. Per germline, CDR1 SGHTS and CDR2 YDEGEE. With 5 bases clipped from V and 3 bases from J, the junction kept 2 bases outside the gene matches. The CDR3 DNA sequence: TGTGCCAGCAGGACAGGGGGTTCTAATGAAAAACTGTTTTTT. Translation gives CASRTGGSNEKLFF.

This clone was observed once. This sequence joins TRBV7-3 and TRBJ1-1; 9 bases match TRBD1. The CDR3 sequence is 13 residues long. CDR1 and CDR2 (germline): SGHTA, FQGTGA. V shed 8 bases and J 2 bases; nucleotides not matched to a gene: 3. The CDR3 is CASGQGYNTEAFF. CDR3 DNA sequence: TGTGCCAGCGGACAGGGGTACAACACTGAAGCTTTCTTT.

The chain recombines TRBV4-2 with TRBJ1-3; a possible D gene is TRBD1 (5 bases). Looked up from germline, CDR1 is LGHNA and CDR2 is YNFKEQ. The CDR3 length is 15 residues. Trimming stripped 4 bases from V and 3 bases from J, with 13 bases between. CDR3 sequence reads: CASSPHSGDGNTIYF. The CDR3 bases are TGTGCCAGCAGCCCCCATTCGGGGGATGGAAACACCATATATTTT.

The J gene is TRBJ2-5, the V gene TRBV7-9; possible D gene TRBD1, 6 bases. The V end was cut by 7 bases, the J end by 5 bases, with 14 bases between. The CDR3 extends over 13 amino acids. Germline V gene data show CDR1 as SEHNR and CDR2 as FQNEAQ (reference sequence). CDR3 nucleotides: TGTGCCAGCAACCAGGGGCTGTTGGAGACCCAGTACTTC. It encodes CASNQGLLETQYF.

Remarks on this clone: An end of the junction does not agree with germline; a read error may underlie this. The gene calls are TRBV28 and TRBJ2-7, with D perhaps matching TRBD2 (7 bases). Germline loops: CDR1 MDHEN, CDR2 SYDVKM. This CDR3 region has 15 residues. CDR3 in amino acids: CASSKTGRENYGQYF. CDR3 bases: TGTGCCAGCAGTAAAACAGGGAGGGAAAACTACGGGCAGTACTTC. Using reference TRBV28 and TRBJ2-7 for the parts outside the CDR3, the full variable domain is DVKVTQSSRYLVKRTGEKVFLECVQDMDHENMFWYRQDPGLGLRLIYFSYDVKMKEKGDIPEGYSVSREKKERFSLILESASTNQTSMYLCASSKTGRENYGQYFGPGTRLTVT.

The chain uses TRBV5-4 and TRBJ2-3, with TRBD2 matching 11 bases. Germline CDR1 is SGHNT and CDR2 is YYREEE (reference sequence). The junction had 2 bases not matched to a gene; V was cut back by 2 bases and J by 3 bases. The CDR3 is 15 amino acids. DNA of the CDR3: TGTGCCAGCAGCTTTAGCGGGAGGGCGACAGATACGCAGTATTTT. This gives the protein CASSFSGRATDTQYF.

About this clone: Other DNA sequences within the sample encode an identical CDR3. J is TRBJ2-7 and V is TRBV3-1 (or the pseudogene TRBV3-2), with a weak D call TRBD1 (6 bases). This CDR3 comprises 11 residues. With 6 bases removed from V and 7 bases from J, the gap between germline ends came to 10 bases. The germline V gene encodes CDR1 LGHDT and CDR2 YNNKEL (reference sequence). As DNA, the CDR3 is TGTGCCAGCAGTCATACAGGGGAGCAGTACTTC. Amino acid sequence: CASSHTGEQYF.

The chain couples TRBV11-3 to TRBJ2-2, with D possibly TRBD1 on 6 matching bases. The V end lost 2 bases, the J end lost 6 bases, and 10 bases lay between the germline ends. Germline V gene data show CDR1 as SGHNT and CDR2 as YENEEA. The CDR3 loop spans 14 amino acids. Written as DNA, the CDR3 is TGTGCCAGCAGCTTACGCCAGGGGTCCGGGGAGCTGTTTTTT. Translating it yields CASSLRQGSGELFF.

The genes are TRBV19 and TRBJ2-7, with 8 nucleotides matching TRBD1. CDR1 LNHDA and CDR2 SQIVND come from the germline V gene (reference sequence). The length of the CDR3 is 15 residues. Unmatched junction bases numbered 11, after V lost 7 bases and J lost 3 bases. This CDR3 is CASTHGQGGGYEQYF. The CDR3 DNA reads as TGTGCCAGTACCCACGGACAGGGAGGAGGCTACGAGCAGTACTTC.

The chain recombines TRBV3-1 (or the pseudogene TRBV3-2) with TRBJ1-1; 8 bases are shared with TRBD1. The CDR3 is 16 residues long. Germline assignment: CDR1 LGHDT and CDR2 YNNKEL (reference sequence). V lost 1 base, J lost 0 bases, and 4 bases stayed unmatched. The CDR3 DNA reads TGTGCCAGCAGCCAAGGGACAGGGATTATGAACACTGAAGCTTTCTTT. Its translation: CASSQGTGIMNTEAFF.

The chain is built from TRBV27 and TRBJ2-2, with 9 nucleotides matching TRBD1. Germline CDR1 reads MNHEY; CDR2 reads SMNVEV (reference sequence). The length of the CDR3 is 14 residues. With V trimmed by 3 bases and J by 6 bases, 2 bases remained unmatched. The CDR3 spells CASSFDRGAGELFF. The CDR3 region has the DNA TGTGCCAGCAGTTTTGACAGGGGGGCCGGGGAGCTGTTTTTT.

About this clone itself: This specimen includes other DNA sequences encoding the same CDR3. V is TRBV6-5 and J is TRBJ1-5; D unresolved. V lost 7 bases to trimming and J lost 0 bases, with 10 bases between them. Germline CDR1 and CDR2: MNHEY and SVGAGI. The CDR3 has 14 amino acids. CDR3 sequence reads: CASKSLYSNQPQHF. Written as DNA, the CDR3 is TGTGCCAGCAAATCCCTTTATAGCAATCAGCCCCAGCATTTT.

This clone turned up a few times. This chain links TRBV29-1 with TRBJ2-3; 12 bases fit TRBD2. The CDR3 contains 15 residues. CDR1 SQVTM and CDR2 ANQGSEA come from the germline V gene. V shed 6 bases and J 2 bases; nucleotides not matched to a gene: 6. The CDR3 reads CSVALAGGVTDTQYF. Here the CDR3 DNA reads TGCAGCGTAGCCCTAGCGGGAGGGGTCACAGATACGCAGTATTTT.

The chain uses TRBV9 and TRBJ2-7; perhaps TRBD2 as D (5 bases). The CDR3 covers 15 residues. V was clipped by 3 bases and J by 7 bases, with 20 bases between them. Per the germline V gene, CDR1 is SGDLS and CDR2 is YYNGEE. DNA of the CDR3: TGTGCCAGCAGCGGGACTGCCGTAAATAGTGGGGAGCAGTACTTC. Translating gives CASSGTAVNSGEQYF.

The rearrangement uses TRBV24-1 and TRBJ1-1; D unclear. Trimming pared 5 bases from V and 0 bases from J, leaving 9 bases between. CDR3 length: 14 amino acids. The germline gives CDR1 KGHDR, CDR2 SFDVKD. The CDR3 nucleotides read TGTGCCACCAGTGGGGCAGGAATGAACACTGAAGCTTTCTTT. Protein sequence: CATSGAGMNTEAFF.

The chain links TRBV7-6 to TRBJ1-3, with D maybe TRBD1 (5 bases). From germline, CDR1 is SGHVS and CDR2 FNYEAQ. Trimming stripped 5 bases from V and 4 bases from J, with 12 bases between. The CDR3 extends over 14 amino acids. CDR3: CASSPREAGNTIYF. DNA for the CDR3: TGTGCCAGCAGCCCCAGGGAGGCCGGAAACACCATATATTTT.

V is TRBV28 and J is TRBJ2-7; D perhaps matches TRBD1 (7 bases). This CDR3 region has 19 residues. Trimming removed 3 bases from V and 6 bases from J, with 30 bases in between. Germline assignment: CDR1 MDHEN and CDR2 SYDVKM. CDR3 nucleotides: TGTGCCAGCAGTTTGAGGAGACGGTACTTCCCCGAGCAGGGGGGCGAGCAGTACTTC. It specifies CASSLRRRYFPEQGGEQYF.

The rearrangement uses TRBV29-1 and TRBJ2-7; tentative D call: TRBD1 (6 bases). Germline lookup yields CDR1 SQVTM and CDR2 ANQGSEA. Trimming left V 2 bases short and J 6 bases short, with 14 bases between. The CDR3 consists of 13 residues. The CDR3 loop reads CSVERGTKLEQYF. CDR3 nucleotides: TGCAGCGTTGAAAGGGGGACAAAGCTCGAGCAGTACTTC.

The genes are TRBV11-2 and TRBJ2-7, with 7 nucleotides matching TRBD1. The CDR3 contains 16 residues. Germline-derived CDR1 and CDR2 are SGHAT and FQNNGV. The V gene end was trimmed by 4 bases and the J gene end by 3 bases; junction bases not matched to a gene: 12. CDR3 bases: TGTGCCAGCAGCTCCAAACAGGGGTATGAATACTACGAGCAGTACTTC. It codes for CASSSKQGYEYYEQYF.

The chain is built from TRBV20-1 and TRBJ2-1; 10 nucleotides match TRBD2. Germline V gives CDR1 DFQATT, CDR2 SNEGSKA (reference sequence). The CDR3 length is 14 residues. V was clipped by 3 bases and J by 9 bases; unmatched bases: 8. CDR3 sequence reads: CSASRSSGSTEQFF. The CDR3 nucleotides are TGCAGTGCTAGTCGGTCTAGCGGGAGCACTGAGCAGTTCTTC.

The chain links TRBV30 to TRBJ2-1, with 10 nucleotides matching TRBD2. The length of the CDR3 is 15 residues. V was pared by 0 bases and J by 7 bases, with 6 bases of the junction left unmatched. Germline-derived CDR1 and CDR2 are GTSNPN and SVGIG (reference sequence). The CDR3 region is CAWSVASGSWNEQFF. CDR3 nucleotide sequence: TGTGCCTGGAGTGTCGCTAGCGGGAGCTGGAATGAGCAGTTCTTC. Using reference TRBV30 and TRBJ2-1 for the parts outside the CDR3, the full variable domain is SQTIHQWPATLVQPVGSPLSLECTVEGTSNPNLYWYRQAAGRGLQLLFYSVGIGQISSEVPQNLSASRPQDRQFILSSKKLLLSDSGFYLCAWSVASGSWNEQFFGPGTRLTVL.